The 17 T cell receptor beta chains given below trace back to one sample, sequenced in a study of blood T cell repertoires in COVID-19. Generated by immunoSEQ multiplex PCR, the TCRdb table keeps only in-frame clones and is missing some. This table holds roughly 50,000 clones, 65% to 80% found once. Sequenced input: peripheral blood. The source of these receptors is a man between 60 and 75 years old with acute or convalescent COVID-19.

This chain uses TRBV18 with TRBJ2-5, with 7 bases identical to TRBD1. Germline CDR1 KGHSH, CDR2 LQKENI. V lost 4 bases and J lost 2; bases outside the gene matches: 7. This CDR3 is built from 15 residues. CDR3 in amino acids: CASSRPGTDQETQYF. The CDR3 nucleotides read TGTGCCAGCTCACGCCCCGGGACAGATCAAGAGACCCAGTACTTC. Full variable domain (rest looked up from reference TRBV18 and TRBJ2-5): NAGVMQNPRHLVRRRGQEARLRCSPMKGHSHVYWYRQLPEEGLKFMVYLQKENIIDESGMPKERFSAEFPKEGPSILRIQQVVRGDSAAYFCASSRPGTDQETQYFGPGTRLLVL.

The rearrangement links TRBV10-3 to TRBJ2-3; 11 positions agree with TRBD2. The CDR3 covers 15 residues. Germline trimming cut 6 bases from V and 1 base from J; bases unmatched to any gene: 3. CDR1 and CDR2 from the germline V gene are ENHRY and SYGVKD. For the CDR3, the DNA is TGTGCCATCAGACGTAGCGGGGGGGGCACAGATACGCAGTATTTT. This translates into CAIRRSGGGTDTQYF.

The V call is TRBV10-3, the J call TRBJ2-3, with D maybe TRBD2 (5 bases). Trimming took 8 bases from V and 0 from J, leaving 12 bases between them. Germline CDR1 reads ENHRY; CDR2 reads SYGVKD. The CDR3 is 14 amino acids. The CDR3: CAISADASTDTQYF. CDR3 DNA sequence: TGTGCCATCTCAGCGGACGCTAGCACAGATACGCAGTATTTT.

V is TRBV27 and J is TRBJ2-1; no reliable D call. Trimming shortened V by 5 bases and J by 7 bases, and 15 bases separated the two germline ends. Germline CDR1 is MNHEY and CDR2 is SMNVEV (reference sequence). This CDR3 comprises 14 residues. The CDR3: CASSLTLSGNEQFF. The CDR3 DNA is TGTGCCAGCAGTCTCACACTCTCGGGTAATGAGCAGTTCTTC.

The genes are TRBV3-1 (or the pseudogene TRBV3-2) and TRBJ1-1; TRBD1 matches 8 bases. The junction had 2 bases not matched to a gene; V was cut back by 6 bases and J by 5 bases. This CDR3 region has 12 residues. The V gene's germline CDR1 is LGHDT and CDR2 YNNKEL (reference sequence). The CDR3 region is CASRRTGTEAFF. CDR3 sequence (DNA): TGTGCCAGCAGGCGGACAGGGACTGAAGCTTTCTTT.

This clone was seen once. The J gene is TRBJ1-2, the V gene TRBV5-6, with D uncertain. Germline CDR1 reads SGHDT; CDR2 reads YYEEEE. Trimming pared 6 bases from V and 7 bases from J, leaving 25 bases between. The CDR3 is 16 residues long. The CDR3 here is CASTYPPGRVPSGYTF. CDR3 nucleotide sequence: TGTGCCAGCACCTACCCACCCGGGAGGGTTCCTTCTGGCTACACCTTC.

The CDR3 loop is CASRREFNSPLHF. The DNA for the CDR3 is TGTGCCAGCAGAAGGGAGTTTAATTCACCCCTCCACTTT. The gene calls are TRBV28 and TRBJ1-6, with D uncertain. CDR3 length: 13 residues. Germline V lookup: CDR1 MDHEN, CDR2 SYDVKM. V was trimmed by 6 bases and J by 6 bases, leaving 9 bases between them.

This rearrangement joins TRBV11-2 to TRBJ1-2; D gene ambiguous. In germline, CDR1 is SGHAT, CDR2 FQNNGV. V dropped 2 bases and J dropped 6 bases, with 4 bases sitting between them. The CDR3 length is 11 residues. The CDR3 spells CASSLTDGYTF. CDR3 bases: TGTGCCAGCAGCTTAACAGATGGCTACACCTTC.

The chain couples TRBV4-2 to TRBJ2-1; D perhaps matches TRBD2 (7 bases). Trimming took off 4 bases at V and 6 bases at J, with 19 bases between the two ends. CDR3 length equals 16 residues. Germline assignment: CDR1 LGHNA and CDR2 YNFKEQ. The chain's CDR3 is CASSLSSGGGVNEQFF. The DNA for the CDR3 is TGTGCCAGCAGCCTCTCTAGCGGAGGGGGGGTCAATGAGCAGTTCTTC.

In this sample, this clone turned up once. The V gene is TRBV24-1, the J gene TRBJ2-4; 8 bases are a match to TRBD1. Germline V lookup: CDR1 KGHDR, CDR2 SFDVKD. This CDR3 has 12 amino acids. The junction had 3 bases not matched to a gene; V was cut back by 7 bases and J by 8 bases. CDR3 sequence (DNA): TGTGCCACCAGCCCACAGGGGGACATTCAGTACTTC. Its translation is CATSPQGDIQYF.

The chain carries TRBV5-1 and TRBJ2-6; maybe TRBD1 (5 bases). The CDR3 consists of 15 residues. Germline-derived CDR1 and CDR2 are SGHRS and YFSETQ. Trimming took off 4 bases at V and 0 bases at J, with 8 bases between the two ends. The CDR3 sequence is CASSLTASGANVLTF. CDR3 DNA: TGCGCCAGCAGCCTGACAGCCTCTGGGGCCAACGTCCTGACTTTC. The entire variable domain, with the rest obtained from reference TRBV5-1 and TRBJ2-6, is as follows: KAGVTQTPRYLIKTRGQQVTLSCSPISGHRSVSWYQQTPGQGLQFLFEYFSETQRNKGNFPGRFSGRQFSNSRSEMNVSTLELGDSALYLCASSLTASGANVLTFGAGSRLTVL.

J is TRBJ2-7 and V is TRBV30; maybe TRBD1 (6 bases). V lost 5 bases to trimming and J lost 4 bases, with 9 bases between them. Germline loops: CDR1 GTSNPN, CDR2 SVGIG (reference sequence). The CDR3 is 11 residues long. The CDR3 spells CAWATGYEQYF. The CDR3 DNA is TGTGCCTGGGCCACAGGGTACGAGCAGTACTTC.

The chain combines TRBV9 with TRBJ2-1, with 12 bases identical to TRBD2. CDR1 is SGDLS and CDR2 is YYNGEE in the germline V gene. The CDR3 covers 15 residues. V dropped 0 bases and J dropped 8; count of bases not matched to a gene: 3. The CDR3 reads CASSVDPSGRDEQFF. CDR3 nucleotides: TGTGCCAGCAGCGTAGACCCTAGCGGGAGGGATGAGCAGTTCTTC.

The chain combines TRBV28 with TRBJ2-7; 9 positions agree with TRBD1. Per germline, CDR1 MDHEN and CDR2 SYDVKM. The CDR3 sequence is 14 residues long. V lost 5 bases to trimming and J lost 5 bases; unmatched junction nucleotides: 7. In nucleotides, the CDR3 is TGTGCCAGCAGTCCCGGGACAGGGTTCCACGAGCAGTACTTC. Translation: CASSPGTGFHEQYF.

V gene TRBV28 combines with J gene TRBJ1-5, with a possible D match to TRBD1 (5 bases). With 4 bases removed from V and 2 bases from J, the gap between germline ends came to 12 bases. This CDR3 is built from 15 residues. Germline CDR1 MDHEN, CDR2 SYDVKM. The CDR3 loop reads CASSYSLGRNQPQHF. The CDR3 DNA reads as TGTGCCAGCAGTTACAGCTTGGGGCGCAATCAGCCCCAGCATTTT. Using reference TRBV28 and TRBJ1-5 for the parts outside the CDR3, the full variable domain is DVKVTQSSRYLVKRTGEKVFLECVQDMDHENMFWYRQDPGLGLRLIYFSYDVKMKEKGDIPEGYSVSREKKERFSLILESASTNQTSMYLCASSYSLGRNQPQHFGDGTRLSIL.

CDR3: CATSEGGTNWGYTF. In DNA form, the CDR3 reads TGTGCCACCTCAGAAGGGGGCACAAACTGGGGCTACACCTTC. The V gene is TRBV2, the J gene TRBJ1-2; 7 bases are shared with TRBD1. CDR1 and CDR2 (germline): SNHLY, FYNNEI. V gave up 10 bases and J gave up 8 bases; unmatched junction bases: 16. This CDR3 is 14 amino acids long. Combining the CDR3 with reference TRBV2 and TRBJ1-2 gives the whole variable domain EPEVTQTPSHQVTQMGQEVILRCVPISNHLYFYWYRQILGQKVEFLVSFYNNEISEKSEIFDDQFSVERPDGSNFTLKIRSTKLEDSAMYFCATSEGGTNWGYTFGSGTRLTVV.

This clone was observed once. The chain has TRBV9 and TRBJ1-1; D not resolved. The V gene lost 0 bases and the J gene lost 6 bases, with 9 bases spanning the gap. This CDR3 has 13 amino acids. Per the germline V gene, CDR1 is SGDLS and CDR2 is YYNGEE. The CDR3 sequence: CASSVGGGAEAFF. DNA for the CDR3: TGTGCCAGCAGCGTAGGCGGTGGCGCTGAAGCTTTCTTT.